Listed here are 23 T cell receptor beta chains from one sample, sequenced in a study of post-analysis software for immune sequencing data. Notes on the study in general: There were five TRBV segments more frequent in patients than controls, and TRBV5-6, TRBV5-1 and TRBV20-1 were among them.

These receptors have no identified antigens. Presence of unique molecular identifiers characterized the TCR beta cDNA libraries. TCRdb reanalysed the PCR reads using MiXCR and keeps one entry per CDR3 protein. The repertoire has about 800,000 distinct CDR3 sequences, 30% of them found once; the top ten carry about 0.5%. The sequenced sample consisted of blood. Receptors originate from a girl between 5 and 17 years old with multiple sclerosis.

In regard to this clonotype: A read error may account for a junction end that differs from germline. The rearrangement links TRBV20-1 to TRBJ2-5, with D perhaps TRBD1 or TRBD2 (5 bases each). Germline CDR1 and CDR2: DFQATT and SNEGSKA (reference sequence). The CDR3 runs to 12 residues. CDR3 sequence (DNA): TGCGGTGCTATCGGGACGCAAGAGACCCAGTACTTC. This sequence encodes CGAIGTQETQYF.

The CDR3 region has the DNA TGTGCCAGCAGTTTAGTACCGGGAGGACTGGCTGGGGAGCAGTTCTTC. Translation gives CASSLVPGGLAGEQFF. The chain recombines TRBV12-3 or TRBV12-4 with TRBJ2-1, with TRBD2 matching 7 bases. Germline trimming cut 1 base from V and 10 bases from J; bases unmatched to any gene: 13. This CDR3 has 16 amino acids.

In its sample, this clonotype was seen many times. The J gene is TRBJ2-1, the V gene TRBV12-3 or TRBV12-4; D may be TRBD1 or TRBD2 (5 bases each). The CDR3 is 15 residues long. V lost 5 bases, J lost 0 bases, and 11 bases lay in between. CDR3 amino acids: CASSPGTSSYNEQFF. The CDR3 nucleotides are TGTGCCAGCAGTCCCGGGACGAGCTCCTACAATGAGCAGTTCTTC.

This clonotype was counted a few times. The CDR3 DNA sequence: TGCGCCAGCAGCCAAGAAGCCGTTGTGAACACTGAAGCTTTCTTT. It translates to CASSQEAVVNTEAFF. This chain joins TRBV4-1 and TRBJ1-1; unclear D gene. This CDR3 has 15 residues. V was trimmed by 0 bases and J by 0 bases, leaving 8 bases between them. The germline V gene encodes CDR1 MGHRA and CDR2 YSYEKL.

This clonotype has a count of ten or more. CDR3 protein: CASSRRSTGGYGYTF. The DNA of the CDR3 is TGTGCCAGCAGCCGTAGGTCCACCGGGGGCTATGGCTACACCTTC. The chain carries TRBV12-3 or TRBV12-4 and TRBJ1-2, with D perhaps matching TRBD1 (5 bases). Trimming cost V 6 bases and J 4 bases, with 18 bases left between them. CDR3 length equals 15 residues.

V is TRBV12-3 or TRBV12-4 and J is TRBJ2-3, with TRBD1 matching over 7 bases. The CDR3 sequence is 11 residues long. V trimming: 9 bases; J trimming: 6 bases; junction bases outside the gene matches: 3. The CDR3 spells CARMTGDTQYF. The CDR3 DNA follows: TGTGCCAGAATGACAGGGGATACGCAGTATTTT.

The J gene is TRBJ2-7, the V gene TRBV5-1; D gene unclear. Trimming cost V 1 base and J 2 bases, with 13 bases left between them. The CDR3 contains 15 residues. Germline-derived CDR1 and CDR2 are SGHRS and YFSETQ. CDR3 loop: CASSLKLQPPYEQYF. The CDR3 nucleotides read TGCGCCAGCAGCTTGAAACTCCAGCCCCCCTACGAGCAGTACTTC.

This clonotype has a count of ten or more. The chain recombines TRBV20-1 with TRBJ2-1; a weak D match, TRBD2 (6 bases). Deletions cut 5 bases from V and 7 bases from J, with 9 bases between. Germline V gene sequence: CDR1 DFQATT, CDR2 SNEGSKA (reference sequence). CDR3 size: 11 residues. The CDR3 bases are TGCAGTGCTCCCCTAGCGAATGAGCAGTTCTTC. Translating gives CSAPLANEQFF.

The J gene is TRBJ2-5, the V gene TRBV6-2 or TRBV6-3, with D perhaps TRBD1 or TRBD2 (6 bases each). Germline CDR1 is MNHEY and CDR2 is SVGEGT. CDR3 length: 13 residues. Trimming stripped 4 bases from V and 11 bases from J, with 17 bases between. This CDR3 reads CASSFTGAYKQYF. The CDR3 DNA reads as TGTGCCAGCAGTTTTACGGGGGCCTACAAGCAGTACTTC.

The V and J genes are TRBV6-5 and TRBJ1-5, with D hard to call. CDR3 size: 15 residues. The V and J ends lost 7 bases and 4 bases respectively, with 17 bases between them. Germline V CDR1 and CDR2: MNHEY, SVGAGI. Here the CDR3 DNA reads TGTGCCAGCACCCCAGACGGCAGTGATAATCAGCCCCAGCATTTT. Its protein product is CASTPDGSDNQPQHF.

There are a few counts of this clonotype. The chain uses TRBV7-2 and TRBJ2-7, with 8 bases aligning to TRBD1. The CDR3 consists of 15 residues. The ends lost 3 bases at V and 1 base at J; junction bases unmatched: 5. Germline V gives CDR1 SGHTA, CDR2 FQGNSA. Here the CDR3 reads CASSFTGGSSYEQYF. CDR3 nucleotide sequence: TGTGCCAGCAGCTTTACAGGGGGGAGTTCCTACGAGCAGTACTTC.

The V call is TRBV5-6, the J call TRBJ2-7; D remains unclear. V dropped 4 bases and J dropped 6 bases, with 14 bases sitting between them. CDR3 length: 13 amino acids. The V gene's germline CDR1 is SGHDT and CDR2 YYEEEE. For the CDR3, the DNA is TGTGCCAGCAGCGCCACGAGCTCCAGCGAGCAGTACTTC. This sequence encodes CASSATSSSEQYF.

The chain links TRBV5-5 to TRBJ1-4; the D is unclear. V was pared by 1 base and J by 0 bases, with 13 bases between. Germline CDR1 and CDR2: SGHKS and YYEKEE (reference sequence). The CDR3 loop spans 17 amino acids. CDR3 protein: CASSLSPTVPTNEKLFF. CDR3 coding DNA: TGTGCCAGCAGCTTGAGCCCGACGGTACCAACTAATGAAAAACTGTTTTTT.

This clonotype was observed many times. The chain recombines TRBV7-6 with TRBJ2-6; 8 bases map to TRBD2. Germline V gene data show CDR1 as SGHVS and CDR2 as FNYEAQ. This CDR3 contains 19 residues. V was pared by 2 bases and J by 0 bases, with 9 bases of the junction left unmatched. CDR3 residues: CASSLSSGGGSSGANVLTF. The CDR3 bases are TGTGCCAGCAGCTTATCGTCAGGCGGGGGGAGCTCTGGGGCCAACGTCCTGACTTTC.

In its sample, this clonotype was seen once. The chain combines TRBV2 with TRBJ2-1, with 9 bases lining up with TRBD2. The CDR3 consists of 16 residues. Germline V gives CDR1 SNHLY, CDR2 FYNNEI. After removal of 3 bases from V and 7 bases from J, the junction contained 10 bases not matched to a gene. The CDR3 DNA is TGTGCCAGCAGTGATCGAGGCGGGAGGGCCTCAAATGAGCAGTTCTTC. As protein: CASSDRGGRASNEQFF.

J is TRBJ2-3 and V is TRBV20-1, with no clear D. CDR1 and CDR2 (germline): DFQATT, SNEGSKA (reference sequence). This CDR3 is built from 16 residues. V was pared by 6 bases and J by 2 bases, with 21 bases between. The CDR3 is CSAKDISRKNTDTQYF. In nucleotides, the CDR3 is TGCAGTGCCAAAGATATAAGCCGCAAAAACACAGATACGCAGTATTTT.

This clonotype has a handful of counts. V usage is TRBV29-1 and J usage is TRBJ2-7, with TRBD2 matching 7 bases. This CDR3 region has 13 residues. CDR1 and CDR2 from the germline V gene are SQVTM and ANQGSEA. Trimming removed 3 bases from V and 2 bases from J; junction bases left unmatched: 4. CDR3 residues: CSVEGGRTYEQYF. The CDR3 DNA reads TGCAGCGTTGAGGGGGGGAGGACCTACGAGCAGTACTTC.

The J gene is TRBJ1-5, the V gene TRBV5-1; D possibly corresponds to TRBD1 (6 bases). The V end was cut by 4 bases, the J end by 4 bases, with 15 bases between. Germline-derived CDR1 and CDR2 are SGHRS and YFSETQ. The CDR3 covers 15 residues. Written as DNA, the CDR3 is TGCGCCAGCAGCGCCTCGGGGGCCGGTAATCAGCCCCAGCATTTT. This sequence encodes CASSASGAGNQPQHF.

The chain carries TRBV20-1 and TRBJ2-7, with D possibly being TRBD1 (6 bases). There are 14 residues in the CDR3. The V gene's germline CDR1 is DFQATT and CDR2 SNEGSKA (reference sequence). V shed 1 base and J shed 6 bases, with 16 bases lying between them. CDR3 sequence (DNA): TGCAGTGCTAGAGGGGGGCAATGGGGTGGCGAGCAGTACTTC. This encodes CSARGGQWGGEQYF.

This clonotype appeared a few times. The J gene is TRBJ2-3, the V gene TRBV5-1; D not resolved. The V gene's germline CDR1 is SGHRS and CDR2 YFSETQ. V lost 0 bases, J lost 4 bases, and 12 bases lay in between. The CDR3 consists of 15 residues. The CDR3 DNA reads TGCGCCAGCAGCTTGGCTGGGGATACCGCAGATACGCAGTATTTT. Amino acids: CASSLAGDTADTQYF.

The chain uses TRBV12-3 or TRBV12-4 and TRBJ2-1, with unresolved D. Trimming pared 1 base from V and 8 bases from J, leaving 6 bases between. The CDR3 is 12 amino acids. The CDR3 spells CASSLVVYEQFF. The CDR3, as DNA: TGTGCCAGCAGTTTAGTAGTCTATGAGCAGTTCTTC.

There are many counts of this clonotype. This chain uses TRBV7-7 with TRBJ2-5; 9 nucleotides match TRBD1. The junction had 18 bases not matched to a gene; V was cut back by 6 bases and J by 7 bases. The CDR3 runs 17 residues. Looked up from germline, CDR1 is SSHAT and CDR2 is FNYEAQ (reference sequence). CDR3 bases: TGTGCCAGCAGTCCCATTGCCGGGACAGGGTATGGCGGGACCCAGTACTTC. Translation: CASSPIAGTGYGGTQYF.

The chain carries TRBV20-1 and TRBJ2-5, with D tentatively TRBD1 or TRBD2 (5 bases each). The CDR3 sequence is 14 residues long. The V gene lost 1 base and the J gene lost 1 base, with 10 bases spanning the gap. Germline-derived CDR1 and CDR2 are DFQATT and SNEGSKA (reference sequence). CDR3 in DNA: TGCAGTGCTAGAGCCGGGACCCCCCAAGAGACCCAGTACTTC. This translates into CSARAGTPQETQYF.